This TCR beta chain was sequenced for a study of blood T cell repertoires in COVID-19. Study-wide background: Specimens from acute and convalescent COVID-19 originated in the United States, Italy and Spain. T cells, B-cell-depleted T cells, or PBMCs provided the cDNA or gDNA that served as material.

V lost 4 bases to trimming and J lost 4 bases; unmatched junction nucleotides: 6. Germline assignment: CDR1 SGHTS and CDR2 YDEGEE. The CDR3 has 15 amino acids. Individuals drawn from approximately 26 US areas were about 18 to 95 years old. Authors' methods: Estimation of nucleated cell counts relied on the amplification of reference gene primers. Here immunoSEQ multiplex PCR was the method, and the copy in TCRdb shows in-frame clones only, minus some. D and trimming come from the DNA, and the V and J calls and clone size come from that table. The sample contains roughly 250,000 clones, about 90% of which appear only once.

This TCR came from a woman aged 40-49 years with acute COVID-19. Sequenced input: PBMCs or T cells enriched from blood (not recorded which). The V gene is TRBV5-8, the J gene TRBJ2-3; 10 bases are shared with TRBD2. CDR3 in DNA: TGTGCCAGCAGCAGAAAGCGGGAGGGGTCAGATACGCAGTATTTT. This translates into CASSRKREGSDTQYF.